The entry that follows covers one T cell receptor (beta chain) sequence. Profiled with immunoSEQ multiplex PCR; TCRdb holds only in-frame clones, not every one. This sample carries 15,000 to 20,000 clones, approximately 78% of them seen once, and the ten largest clones take roughly 2.8%. Trimming cost V 5 bases and J 0 bases, with 14 bases left between them. The germline V gene encodes CDR1 LNHDA and CDR2 SQIVND (reference sequence). CDR3 length: 17 residues. Control samples came 1 year after myeloablative marrow transplants with methotrexate plus calcineurin inhibitor. This sample is drawn from a study of T cells after posttransplantation cyclophosphamide.

This specimen was PBMCs, taken nearly 450 days after allogeneic stem cell transplant with calcineurin inhibitor and methotrexate. The chain is built from TRBV19 and TRBJ2-6; a weak D match, TRBD1 (6 bases). The sequence was collected from a young adult male patient who received an allogeneic stem cell transplant from an unrelated donor, was CMV-positive, and had acute and chronic GVHD. Some of the T cells may derive from the graft donor. The CDR3 here is CASSWETGASGANVLTF. The CDR3 nucleotides read TGTGCCAGTAGTTGGGAGACAGGAGCCTCTGGGGCCAACGTCCTGACTTTC.